These 31 T cell receptor beta chains originate from one sample sequenced in a study of post-analysis software for immune sequencing data. No cognate antigen is known for these TCRs. Whole-study results and caveats: Roughly five TRBV segments appeared more often in patients than in controls, and TRBV5-6, TRBV5-1 and TRBV20-1 were among these.

Researchers reported that TCR beta cDNA libraries carried unique molecular identifiers. Each CDR3 protein is one row after TCRdb ran MiXCR on the PCR reads. This sample carries 600,000 to 700,000 distinct CDR3 sequences, roughly three fifths of them seen once, and the ten largest clones take approximately 10%. Sequenced sample: blood. The receptors derive from a girl aged 2-10 years with multiple sclerosis.

The CDR3 bases are TGTGCCAGCAGCCACCCGTACTACAATGAGCAGTTCTTC. Translating gives CASSHPYYNEQFF. The chain has TRBV12-3 or TRBV12-4 and TRBJ2-1, with unresolved D. The CDR3 runs 13 residues. V was clipped by 6 bases and J by 3 bases, with 9 bases between them.

The chain couples TRBV7-8 to TRBJ2-3, with D perhaps TRBD1 (5 bases). CDR3 length: 15 residues. V shed 5 bases and J shed 6 bases, with 18 bases lying between them. From germline, CDR1 is SGHVS and CDR2 FQNEAQ. In nucleotides, the CDR3 is TGTGCCAGCAGCAAAAGGGGTGGCAGGTGGGATACGCAGTATTTT. This translates into CASSKRGGRWDTQYF.

This clonotype was found once. CDR3: CSVELGTSISGANVLTF. In DNA form, the CDR3 reads TGCAGCGTTGAACTTGGGACAAGTATCTCTGGGGCCAACGTCCTGACTTTC. The J gene is TRBJ2-6, the V gene TRBV29-1; D may be TRBD1 (6 bases). The ends were cut back, 2 bases at V and 0 bases at J, with 14 bases in the middle. The CDR3 has 17 amino acids. CDR1 is SQVTM and CDR2 is ANQGSEA in the germline V gene.

V usage is TRBV29-1 and J usage is TRBJ2-3; possibly TRBD2 for D (6 bases). The V and J ends lost 6 bases and 2 bases respectively, with 15 bases between them. This CDR3 has 14 residues. CDR1 SQVTM and CDR2 ANQGSEA come from the germline V gene. CDR3 coding DNA: TGCAGCGTCCGACGGGGGACCCCCACAGATACGCAGTATTTT. Translated, it gives CSVRRGTPTDTQYF.

The V and J genes are TRBV10-3 and TRBJ2-1; maybe TRBD2 (5 bases). With 10 bases removed from V and 2 bases from J, the gap between germline ends came to 12 bases. Per the germline V gene, CDR1 is ENHRY and CDR2 is SYGVKD. The CDR3 length is 13 residues. The CDR3: CATTDSPYNEQFF. Written as DNA, the CDR3 is TGTGCCACTACGGACTCCCCCTACAATGAGCAGTTCTTC.

The chain uses TRBV20-1 and TRBJ2-5; TRBD1 might be the D (6 bases). Germline V gene data show CDR1 as DFQATT and CDR2 as SNEGSKA (reference sequence). V lost 0 bases and J 11 bases, leaving 13 bases between the germline ends. The CDR3 covers 12 residues. The CDR3 DNA sequence: TGCAGTGCTAGAGACAGGGGTAATGAGCAGTACTTC. Amino acid sequence: CSARDRGNEQYF.

This clonotype came up a few times. This rearrangement joins TRBV29-1 to TRBJ2-1, with 10 bases aligning to TRBD1. CDR3 length: 15 residues. Looked up from germline, CDR1 is SQVTM and CDR2 is ANQGSEA. V trimming: 4 bases; J trimming: 9 bases; junction bases outside the gene matches: 12. The CDR3 loop is CSVGPGQGIEGEQFF. For the CDR3, the DNA is TGCAGCGTTGGTCCGGGACAGGGGATAGAGGGTGAGCAGTTCTTC.

The gene calls are TRBV20-1 and TRBJ2-3; no clear D gene. CDR1 and CDR2 from the germline V gene are DFQATT and SNEGSKA (reference sequence). Trimming cost V 4 bases and J 2 bases, with 16 bases left between them. The CDR3 sequence is 15 residues long. The CDR3 is CSAILGSRATDTQYF. The CDR3 bases are TGCAGTGCTATCTTAGGCTCCCGGGCCACAGATACGCAGTATTTT.

The J gene is TRBJ2-5, the V gene TRBV29-1; the match to TRBD2 covers 10 bases. Germline CDR1 is SQVTM and CDR2 is ANQGSEA. CDR3 length: 14 amino acids. V shed 5 bases and J 4 bases; nucleotides not matched to a gene: 7. The CDR3 reads CSVIGLAVPETQYF. CDR3 nucleotide sequence: TGCAGCGTTATAGGACTAGCGGTACCAGAGACCCAGTACTTC.

The V call is TRBV6-5, the J call TRBJ2-7; 10 bases match TRBD2. The ends lost 8 bases at V and 2 bases at J; junction bases unmatched: 3. Germline assignment: CDR1 MNHEY and CDR2 SVGAGI. The CDR3 is 13 residues long. The DNA of the CDR3 is TGTGCCAGCGGACTAGCGGCCCCCTACGAGCAGTACTTC. Translating gives CASGLAAPYEQYF.

The chain combines TRBV20-1 with TRBJ2-4; 7 nucleotides line up with TRBD1. The CDR3 is made up of 13 amino acids. Germline V gene data show CDR1 as DFQATT and CDR2 as SNEGSKA (reference sequence). J lost 5 bases, V lost 3 bases, and 4 bases had no gene match. CDR3 protein: CSARSGGENIQYF. The CDR3 bases are TGCAGTGCTAGGTCAGGGGGAGAAAACATTCAGTACTTC.

CDR3 residues: CAITRDRSSYNEQFF. In nucleotides, the CDR3 is TGTGCCATCACCAGAGACAGGAGCTCCTACAATGAGCAGTTCTTC. J is TRBJ2-1 and V is TRBV10-3; D possibly corresponds to TRBD1 (6 bases). The V gene lost 7 bases and the J gene lost 0 bases, with 13 bases spanning the gap. Germline CDR1 ENHRY, CDR2 SYGVKD. The CDR3 runs 15 residues.

V gene TRBV5-1 combines with J gene TRBJ1-5; 9 bases match TRBD1. CDR1 and CDR2 from the germline V gene are SGHRS and YFSETQ. The J segment lost 5 bases and the V segment lost 4 bases, leaving 7 bases of the junction unmatched. The CDR3 sequence is 15 residues long. The CDR3 DNA is TGCGCCAGCAGCGCCGGGACAGGGACCCATCAGCCCCAGCATTTT. Translation gives CASSAGTGTHQPQHF.

The CDR3 DNA follows: TGTGCCCGTGAGGCATTTCGAGCTCGGGCGCAAGAGACCCAGTACTTC. It is translated as CAREAFRARAQETQYF. The rearrangement links TRBV21-1 to TRBJ2-4; the table gives TRBD1 as D, unverified against the DNA. The DNA end favors TRBJ2-5, so the J call may be wrong. TRBV21-1 is noted as a pseudogene. The CDR3 totals 16 residues.

V and J are TRBV29-1 and TRBJ2-7; possible D gene TRBD1, 6 bases. CDR1 SQVTM and CDR2 ANQGSEA come from the germline V gene. V lost 7 bases, J lost 1 base, and 8 bases lay in between. The CDR3 is made up of 11 amino acids. The CDR3, as DNA: TGCAGCGGAGGACAGTCCTACGAGCAGTACTTC. It translates to CSGGQSYEQYF.

This clonotype turned up a few times. This chain's CDR3 is CASSLALIAGEYF. The CDR3 DNA sequence: TGTGCCAGCAGCTTAGCATTGATAGCGGGGGAGTATTTT. The V gene is TRBV7-9, the J gene TRBJ2-3; 9 bases fit TRBD2. CDR3 length equals 13 residues. Germline CDR1 SEHNR, CDR2 FQNEAQ (reference sequence). With V trimmed by 0 bases and J by 13 bases, 5 bases remained unmatched.

The count of this clonotype is one. The chain uses TRBV11-2 and TRBJ2-3, with TRBD2 matching 11 bases. Germline V lookup: CDR1 SGHAT, CDR2 FQNNGV. The V gene end was trimmed by 5 bases and the J gene end by 0 bases; junction bases not matched to a gene: 7. This CDR3 contains 17 residues. CDR3 protein: CASSEGTSGSSTDTQYF. The CDR3 region has the DNA TGTGCCAGCAGCGAGGGGACTAGCGGTTCTAGCACAGATACGCAGTATTTT.

The CDR3 region has the DNA TGTGCCAGTAGCGTCGTCGGAGGGATGGGGGGCTACACCTTC. Its translation is CASSVVGGMGGYTF. The chain joins TRBV19 to TRBJ1-2; no clear D. The germline V gene encodes CDR1 LNHDA and CDR2 SQIVND (reference sequence). V shed 6 bases and J shed 8 bases, with 19 bases lying between them. The CDR3 is 14 residues long.

This clonotype was observed a few times. The gene calls are TRBV9 and TRBJ2-7, with TRBD2 matching over 7 bases. The CDR3 sequence is 14 residues long. The V gene end was trimmed by 4 bases and the J gene end by 0 bases; junction bases not matched to a gene: 4. The germline gives CDR1 SGDLS, CDR2 YYNGEE. This CDR3 is CASSPRTSSYEQYF. The CDR3 DNA reads as TGTGCCAGCAGCCCTCGGACTAGCTCCTACGAGCAGTACTTC.

This clonotype showed up just once. The chain has TRBV29-1 and TRBJ2-3; 11 bases fit TRBD1. Germline CDR1 is SQVTM and CDR2 is ANQGSEA. The CDR3 is made up of 12 amino acids. V lost 7 bases, J lost 11 bases, and 8 bases stayed unmatched. Written as DNA, the CDR3 is TGCAGCGCCGCGGACAGGGGGCGGGTGCAGTATTTT. Translated, it gives CSAADRGRVQYF.

J is TRBJ2-4 and V is TRBV20-1; no firm D call. This CDR3 region has 12 residues. V dropped 2 bases and J dropped 7 bases, with 9 bases sitting between them. Germline assignment: CDR1 DFQATT and CDR2 SNEGSKA (reference sequence). The CDR3 sequence is CSARSSANIQYF. The CDR3 nucleotides read TGCAGTGCTAGATCGTCAGCGAACATTCAGTACTTC.

The chain couples TRBV4-3 to TRBJ2-6; D remains unclear. V lost 1 base and J lost 0, with 7 bases in between. Germline loops: CDR1 LGHNA, CDR2 YSLEER. The CDR3 sequence is 16 residues long. CDR3 protein: CASSQGILSGANVLTF. The CDR3 DNA sequence: TGCGCCAGCAGCCAAGGGATCCTCTCTGGGGCCAACGTCCTGACTTTC.

The chain is built from TRBV12-3 or TRBV12-4 and TRBJ1-1; TRBD1 might be the D (6 bases). The CDR3 has 14 residues. Between the trimmed V and J ends, which lost 6 bases and 2 bases, there was a span of 13 bases. The CDR3 DNA reads as TGTGCCAGCAGCCAGAGGACAGCTAACACTGAAGCTTTCTTT. Translation: CASSQRTANTEAFF.

The chain links TRBV10-3 to TRBJ2-5, with 10 nucleotides matching TRBD1. Germline CDR1 ENHRY, CDR2 SYGVKD. This CDR3 comprises 14 residues. V shed 6 bases and J 5 bases; nucleotides not matched to a gene: 6. In DNA, the CDR3 is TGTGCCATCAGCCGGACAGGGGGAGGGGAGACCCAGTACTTC. It translates to CAISRTGGGETQYF.

The rearrangement joins TRBV7-2 to TRBJ2-3, with 8 nucleotides matching TRBD1. The CDR3 runs to 16 residues. The V segment lost 5 bases and the J segment 0 bases; nucleotides outside the gene matches: 7. CDR1 and CDR2 (germline): SGHTA, FQGNSA. The DNA for the CDR3 is TGTGCCAGCAGCCATGGAGGACAGGGCAGCACAGATACGCAGTATTTT. Its translation is CASSHGGQGSTDTQYF.

The chain has TRBV14 and TRBJ2-1; D possibly uses TRBD1 or TRBD2 (5 bases each). CDR1 is SGHDN and CDR2 is FVKESK in the germline V gene. The CDR3 is made up of 17 amino acids. Trimming removed 0 bases from V and 2 bases from J, with 14 bases in between. CDR3 nucleotide sequence: TGTGCCAGCAGCCAAGAACGGGGCAGAGGGGCCTACAATGAGCAGTTCTTC. Translating it yields CASSQERGRGAYNEQFF.

The chain is built from TRBV6-2 or TRBV6-3 and TRBJ2-3, with 8 positions matching TRBD2. The CDR3 spans 15 residues. The germline gives CDR1 MNHEY, CDR2 SVGEGT. The trim removed 4 bases at V and 2 bases at J, leaving 5 bases unmatched. The DNA for the CDR3 is TGTGCCAGCAGTTTTGGTAGCGGGGTCACAGATACGCAGTATTTT. Translated, it gives CASSFGSGVTDTQYF.

In its sample, this clonotype was seen a few times. V usage is TRBV12-3 or TRBV12-4 and J usage is TRBJ2-1, with D unclear. This CDR3 has 15 amino acids. V gave up 7 bases and J gave up 0 bases, with 13 bases separating them. As DNA, the CDR3 is TGTGCCAGCACCACAAGCGTTCTCTCCTACAATGAGCAGTTCTTC. This codes for CASTTSVLSYNEQFF.

This clonotype showed up just a few times. This chain links TRBV9 with TRBJ2-3, with 11 bases aligning to TRBD2. CDR3 length: 16 residues. V gave up 3 bases and J gave up 2 bases; unmatched junction bases: 5. CDR1 is SGDLS and CDR2 is YYNGEE in the germline V gene. CDR3 in amino acids: CASSGRLAGNTDTQYF. The CDR3 DNA sequence: TGTGCCAGCAGCGGAAGACTAGCGGGGAACACAGATACGCAGTATTTT.

This clonotype was counted only a few times. This chain connects TRBV12-3 or TRBV12-4 to TRBJ1-1; D uncertain. The CDR3 has 15 residues. V lost 2 bases to trimming and J lost 3 bases, with 13 bases between them. As DNA, the CDR3 is TGTGCCAGCAGTTTACGGGGTAGGCTGGACACTGAAGCTTTCTTT. Protein: CASSLRGRLDTEAFF.

The genes are TRBV2 and TRBJ2-7; 8 nucleotides match TRBD2. This CDR3 is built from 13 residues. Germline V gene data show CDR1 as SNHLY and CDR2 as FYNNEI. Trimming cost V 8 bases and J 6 bases; bases outside gene matches: 9. The CDR3, as DNA: TGTGCCAGCTTTAGCGGGATTGGGGCCGAGCAGTACTTC. Protein: CASFSGIGAEQYF.